This T cell receptor beta chain was captured in a study of naive and memory T cell subsets. Two oligonucleotides, mixed equimolar, formed the beta constant-region primer covering TRBC1 and TRBC2. Ligated cDNA was amplified by four rounds of PCR with nested alpha and beta constant-region primers and SP2. TCRdb re-called the UMI-ligation and nested PCR reads with MiXCR, one entry per CDR3 protein. The sample records over 8,500 distinct CDR3 sequences, around 5.6% being singletons. Trimming cost V 3 bases and J 0 bases, with 8 bases left between them. The CDR3 totals 15 residues. Per germline, CDR1 WSHSY and CDR2 SAAADI.

The J gene is TRBJ2-2, the V gene TRBV10-2; D uncertain. Sequences were obtained from CD4+ TEMRA cells from blood. Sample subset: effector memory re-expressing CD45RA, CD45RA+ CD27-. The origin of this receptor is a human donor in good health. The CDR3 is CASSDGAANTGELFF. The CDR3 nucleotides are TGCGCCAGCAGTGATGGAGCAGCGAACACCGGGGAGCTGTTTTTT.